Following are 10 T cell receptor beta chains from one sample sequenced in a study of CD8+CD57+ T cells in acquired aplastic anemia. The template for TCR beta VDJ and CDR3 sequence profiling was genomic DNA. TCRdb independently ran MiXCR on the reads; one entry per CDR3 protein. The sample shows about 400,000 distinct CDR3 sequences, about two thirds of them seen only once. Sequenced sample: sorted CD4+, CD8+, or CD8+CD57+ T cells (not recorded which) from PBMCs. The receptors originated from a human donor in good health, serving as a control.

The chain carries TRBV7-6 and TRBJ2-1; D gene uncertain. The CDR3 has 14 residues. Germline V gene sequence: CDR1 SGHVS, CDR2 FNYEAQ. Trimming took 4 bases from V and 6 from J, leaving 13 bases between them. The CDR3 here is CASSSQDWPNEQFF. In nucleotides, the CDR3 is TGTGCCAGCAGCTCCCAAGACTGGCCCAATGAGCAGTTCTTC.

This clonotype was recorded many times. The rearrangement uses TRBV5-4 and TRBJ2-2; possibly TRBD1 for D (6 bases). Deletions cut 2 bases from V and 8 bases from J, with 13 bases between. Germline lookup yields CDR1 SGHNT and CDR2 YYREEE (reference sequence). CDR3 length: 14 amino acids. CDR3 nucleotides: TGTGCCAGCAGCTTTGGGACATCGATTGGGGAGCTGTTTTTT. As protein: CASSFGTSIGELFF.

Comments on this clonotype: The conserved phenylalanine or tryptophan is not found at the CDR3 terminus, so this likely reflects a read error. This sequence joins TRBV5-1 and TRBJ2-5, with 8 bases matching TRBD1. Per the germline V gene, CDR1 is SGHRS and CDR2 is YFSETQ. CDR3 length: 18 residues. Germline trimming cut 0 bases from V and 2 bases from J; bases unmatched to any gene: 12. The CDR3 region is CASSLGGQGSSTQETQYL. In DNA, the CDR3 is TGCGCCAGCAGCTTGGGCGGACAGGGTTCGAGTACACAAGAGACCCAGTACCTC.

This clonotype was detected only once. Here the CDR3 omits its conserved ending phenylalanine or tryptophan, so a read error is the likely source. Here the CDR3 reads CASREVPPNEQFY. CDR3 bases: TGTGCCAGCAGAGAGGTCCCCCCCAATGAGCAGTTCTAC. This chain connects TRBV7-3 to TRBJ2-1; D not resolved. With 6 bases removed from V and 6 bases from J, the gap between germline ends came to 12 bases. From germline, CDR1 is SGHTA and CDR2 FQGTGA. This CDR3 is 13 amino acids long.

About this clonotype: Sequence at one end of the junction differs from germline and may be a read error. The V gene is TRBV7-2, the J gene TRBJ1-2; TRBD1 is a possible D gene (5 bases). CDR3 length: 12 residues. CDR1 and CDR2 (germline): SGHTA, FQGNSA. The CDR3 sequence is CASSDAGFTHIF. The CDR3, as DNA: TGTGCCAGCAGCGATGCAGGGTTTACACACATCTTC.

Of note for this clonotype: Likely a read error: the CDR3 ends without its conserved phenylalanine or tryptophan. The chain employs TRBV7-3 and TRBJ2-3; 9 bases are shared with TRBD2. J lost 11 bases, V lost 5 bases, and 8 bases had no gene match. CDR3 length equals 13 residues. Per the germline V gene, CDR1 is SGHTA and CDR2 is FQGTGA. The CDR3 here is CASSQARGGGQYQ. The CDR3 DNA reads as TGTGCCAGCAGCCAAGCTCGCGGGGGGGGGCAGTATCAG.

V gene TRBV7-2 combines with J gene TRBJ2-1, with 8 bases matching TRBD1. Germline CDR1 is SGHTA and CDR2 is FQGNSA. V shed 1 base, J shed 13 bases, and the junction held 12 bases outside the gene matches. The CDR3 sequence is 15 residues long. The CDR3: CASSLVPGGDETQFF. The DNA of the CDR3 is TGTGCCAGCAGCTTAGTGCCAGGGGGCGACGAGACCCAGTTCTTC.

The chain employs TRBV19 and TRBJ1-2, with D tentatively TRBD1 (6 bases). With 4 bases removed from V and 5 bases from J, the gap between germline ends came to 20 bases. This CDR3 region has 16 residues. CDR1 is LNHDA and CDR2 is SQIVND in the germline V gene (reference sequence). The CDR3 reads CASSTQETGGPYGYTF. As DNA, the CDR3 is TGTGCCAGTAGTACTCAAGAGACAGGCGGGCCATATGGCTACACCTTC.

The rearrangement uses TRBV12-3 or TRBV12-4 and TRBJ1-2; a weak D match, TRBD1 (6 bases). The CDR3 is 16 amino acids. Trimming shortened V by 2 bases and J by 4 bases, and 17 bases separated the two germline ends. The CDR3 DNA sequence: TGTGCCAGCAGTTTAAATAGAAGACAGGTTGCCTATGGCTACACCTTC. Its protein product is CASSLNRRQVAYGYTF.

This chain joins TRBV7-9 and TRBJ2-5; TRBD2 matches at 7 bases. V lost 5 bases and J lost 14; bases outside the gene matches: 20. The CDR3 covers 15 residues. CDR1 is SEHNR, CDR2 FQNEAQ, per germline (reference sequence). The CDR3 loop reads CASSRRAGGGANTYF. CDR3 DNA: TGTGCCAGCAGCAGGAGGGCCGGCGGGGGAGCGAACACCTACTTC.